A selection of T cell receptor beta chains follows, all from one sample in a study of chemoradiotherapy in HPV16-positive cancers. The assay was immunoSEQ multiplex PCR, and TCRdb's table has in-frame clones only and misses some. The sample contains about 21,000 clones, roughly 86% of which appear only once. Sequenced here: blood, sampled from a patient who underwent chemoradiotherapy. The source of these receptors is a human donor with HPV-associated anogenital cancer. Each CDR3 is given with its conserved first and last residue. A D gene is named only where the DNA matches it firmly. Some rows have no size entry. The others give once, few or many, or a class for an expanded clone.

16,TRBJ2-7,TRBV7-9,TRBD1,-,TGTGCCAGCAGCTCTCAGTTAGGGGACAGGGGACACGAGCAGTACTTC,CASSSQLGDRGHEQYF
16,TRBJ2-1,TRBV7-2,TRBD2,-,TGTGCCAGCAGCTTAGGACTAGCGAGGTCCTACAATGAGCAGTTCTTC,CASSLGLARSYNEQFF
14,TRBJ2-2,TRBV6-5,TRBD2,-,TGTGCCAGCGCTAGCGGGATAGACACCGGGGAGCTGTTTTTT,CASASGIDTGELFF
15,TRBJ2-3,TRBV4-3,TRBD2,-,TGCGCCAGCAGCCAAGGGCTAGCGGCACGAGGTACGCAGTATTTT,CASSQGLAARGTQYF
15,TRBJ1-2,TRBV2,-,-,TGTGCCAGCAGGGAGGGTTGGGGGAATAAAGATGGCTACACCTTC,CASREGWGNKDGYTF
14,TRBJ2-7,TRBV11-2,-,-,TGTGCCAGCAGCTTAGAACGGACTACCTACGAGCAGTACTTC,CASSLERTTYEQYF
13,TRBJ1-1,TRBV18,-,-,TGTGCCAGCTCACCGGGACAGAACACTGAAGCTTTCTTT,CASSPGQNTEAFF
13,TRBJ2-7,TRBV7-2,-,-,TGTGCCAGTCAAAAGGCAGCACCTGACGAGCAGTACTTC,CASQKAAPDEQYF
15,TRBJ1-4,TRBV27,-,-,TGTGCCAGCAGTCGGTCAGGGGTGCTCAATGAAAAACTGTTTTTT,CASSRSGVLNEKLFF
14,TRBJ2-3,TRBV19,-,-,TGTGCCAGTAGTATGGGACAAAGCACAGATACGCAGTATTTT,CASSMGQSTDTQYF
14,TRBJ2-7,TRBV28,-,-,TGTGCCAGCACCCCCCGGGACCCCGTCCCCGAGCAGTACTTC,CASTPRDPVPEQYF
16,TRBJ1-1,TRBV5-1,-,-,TGCGCCAGCAGCTTGGATTCACAGCTAATGAACACTGAAGCTTTCTTT,CASSLDSQLMNTEAFF
14,TRBJ2-1,TRBV28,-,-,TGTGCCAGCAGTTACGGGAGCTCCTACAATGAGCAGTTCTTC,CASSYGSSYNEQFF
12,TRBJ1-3,TRBV29-1,-,-,TGCAGCGTTGTTGTTCAAGCCGGCCCCATATATTTT,CSVVVQAGPIYF
16,TRBJ2-7,TRBV7-2,TRBD2,-,TGTGCCAGCAGCTTAGGGGCTAGCGGGAGGACCTACGAGCAGTACTTC,CASSLGASGRTYEQYF
15,TRBJ1-1,TRBV7-9,TRBD1,-,TGTGCCAGCAGCTCACCGGACAGGATGAACACTGAAGCTTTCTTT,CASSSPDRMNTEAFF
14,TRBJ1-6,TRBV7-9,-,few,TGTGCCAGCAGCTCTGTCCTAGGGGATTCACCCCTCCACTTT,CASSSVLGDSPLHF
16,TRBJ1-5,TRBV15,-,-,TGTGCCACCAGCAGAGCGGCCCACGAAGGCAATCAGCCCCAGCATTTT,CATSRAAHEGNQPQHF
13,TRBJ2-2,TRBV4-3,-,-,TGCGCCAGCAGCCCCGGGGGTGCCGGGGAGCTGTTTTTT,CASSPGGAGELFF
12,TRBJ2-7,TRBV6-6,-,-,TGTGCCACCTCAGGGAGCCCCTACGAGCAGTACTTC,CATSGSPYEQYF
16,TRBJ2-5,TRBV13,-,-,TGTGCCAGCAGCTTAGGCCTAGTTGTTAAACAAGAGACCCAGTACTTC,CASSLGLVVKQETQYF
14,TRBJ2-2,TRBV6-4,TRBD1,-,TGTGCCAGCAGCCCGGGACAGGGAACCGGGGAGCTGTTTTTT,CASSPGQGTGELFF
14,TRBJ2-7,TRBV27,TRBD1,-,TGTGCCAGCAGTTGGACAGGGAGCTCCTACGAGCAGTACTTC,CASSWTGSSYEQYF
17,TRBJ1-4,TRBV10-2,-,-,TGCGCCAGCAGTGGTGCAGGGAAGCTATTTGCTAATGAAAAACTGTTTTTT,CASSGAGKLFANEKLFF
16,TRBJ2-6,TRBV19,-,once,TGTGCCACTTCTTCCGGGCTCCGCTCTGGGGCCAACGTCCTGACTTTC,CATSSGLRSGANVLTF
13,TRBJ2-7,TRBV7-2,-,-,TGTGCCAGCAGCTTACCAGTGGTCTACGAGCAGTACTTC,CASSLPVVYEQYF
13,TRBJ2-7,TRBV7-9,-,-,TGTGCCAGCAGCTTAACTCCGTCCTACGAGCAGTACTTC,CASSLTPSYEQYF
16,TRBJ1-3,TRBV7-9,-,-,TGTGCCAGCAGCTTACGCGAAGGAGGCTCTGGAAACACCATATATTTT,CASSLREGGSGNTIYF
16,TRBJ2-2,TRBV5-6,-,-,TGTGCCAGCAGCTTGTCGGGGGGCGAAGCTACCGGGGAGCTGTTTTTT,CASSLSGGEATGELFF
15,TRBJ2-2,TRBV7-2,TRBD1,-,TGTGCCAGCAGCCGGACAGGCGCGAACACCGGGGAGCTGTTTTTT,CASSRTGANTGELFF
17,TRBJ1-4,TRBV11-2,-,-,TGTGCCAGCAGCTTCCGGTGGTCGGGTTCAACTAATGAAAAACTGTTTTTT,CASSFRWSGSTNEKLFF